This TCR beta chain is drawn from a study of naive and memory T cell subsets. Per the germline V gene, CDR1 is MNHEY and CDR2 is SMNVEV (reference sequence). V was clipped by 6 bases and J by 3 bases, with 15 bases between them. This CDR3 has 14 residues. Worth noting for this clonotype: Antigen: not known.

Two oligonucleotides, mixed equimolar, formed the beta constant-region primer covering TRBC1 and TRBC2. Ligated cDNA was amplified by four rounds of PCR with nested alpha and beta constant-region primers and SP2. TCRdb itself ran the UMI-ligation and nested PCR reads through MiXCR, one entry per CDR3 protein. Here the sample spans approximately 140,000 distinct CDR3 sequences, under 25% being singletons. General observations from the study: In naive cells, over 85% of TCR sequences were seen only once. Findings for naive and memory subsets could not be checked against ground truth. From naive to CM, EM and EMRA, diversity decreased and Gini increased. Expression changes during T cell differentiation may affect RNA-based TCR counts. Especially in CD8 cells, naive repertoires contained a few larger clonotypes, possibly CD45RA-re-expressing memory cells.

The receptor was derived from a human donor in good health. The sample consisted of naive CD8+ T cells from blood. The chain employs TRBV27 and TRBJ2-7, with D unclear. DNA for the CDR3: TGTGCCAGCAGCCTCTCCCTAGGTGACTACGAGCAGTACTTC. Amino acids: CASSLSLGDYEQYF.